Below, one T cell receptor beta chain is given with its context. The second PCR ran 7 to 11 cycles with a sample-barcoded 5' primer and J-beta primers. Using its own MiXCR run on the 5' RACE reads, TCRdb lists one record per CDR3 protein. The sample includes under 1,000,000 distinct CDR3 sequences, about 36% of them seen just once. Germline-derived CDR1 and CDR2 are MNHNY and SVGAGI (reference sequence). The CDR3 runs 13 residues. Trimming removed 7 bases from V and 3 bases from J, with 12 bases in between. The data belong to a study of blood T cells in healthy people across ages. The source material was blood. This receptor was obtained from a man aged 18 to 29 in good health. V gene TRBV6-6 combines with J gene TRBJ1-1; D call uncertain. This chain's CDR3 is CASKTPYDTEAFF. CDR3 nucleotide sequence: TGTGCCAGCAAGACACCCTATGACACTGAAGCTTTCTTT.